This T cell receptor (beta chain) is drawn from a study of regulatory T cells in long-lasting Graves disease. The CDR3 covers 15 residues. Trimming pared 6 bases from V and 3 bases from J, leaving 15 bases between. From germline, CDR1 is SGHVS and CDR2 FNYEAQ. Investigators prepared the TCR beta libraries by applying iRepertoire HTBI primers and Arm-PCR of CDR3 regions. One entry per CDR3 protein results from TCRdb running MiXCR on the multiplex PCR reads. Among 400,000 to 500,000 distinct CDR3 sequences, approximately 21% were seen once, and the ten largest hold more than 6%. Regarding time point: persistent/refractory GD, antithyroid drugs over 5 years with positive TRAb. Generation of the TCR library employed RNA extracted from PBMCs.

The source of this sequence is a female donor with Graves disease. V usage is TRBV7-6 and J usage is TRBJ1-3; D gene ambiguous. Sequencing was performed on peripheral blood mononuclear cells (PBMCs), taken when the disease was refractory, from a patient treated with antithyroid drugs. Here the CDR3 reads CASRPHAGFGNTIYF. As DNA, the CDR3 is TGTGCCAGCAGACCCCACGCGGGATTTGGAAACACCATATATTTT.